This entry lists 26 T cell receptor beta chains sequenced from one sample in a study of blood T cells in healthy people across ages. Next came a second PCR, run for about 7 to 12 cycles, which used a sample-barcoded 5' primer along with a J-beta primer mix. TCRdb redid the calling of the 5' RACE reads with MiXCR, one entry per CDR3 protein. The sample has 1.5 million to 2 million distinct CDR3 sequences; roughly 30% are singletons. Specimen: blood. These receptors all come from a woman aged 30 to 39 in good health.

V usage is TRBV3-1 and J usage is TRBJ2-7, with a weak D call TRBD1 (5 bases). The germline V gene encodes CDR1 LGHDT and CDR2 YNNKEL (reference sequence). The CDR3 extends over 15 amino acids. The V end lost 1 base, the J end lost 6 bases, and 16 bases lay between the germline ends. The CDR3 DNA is TGTGCCAGCAGCCAAGCGGTGGGGCTTAGCAGCGAGCAGTACTTC. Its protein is CASSQAVGLSSEQYF.

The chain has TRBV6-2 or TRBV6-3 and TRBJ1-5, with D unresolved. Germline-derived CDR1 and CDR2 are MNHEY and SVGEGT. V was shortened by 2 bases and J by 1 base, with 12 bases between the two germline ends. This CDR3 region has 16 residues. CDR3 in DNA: TGTGCCAGCAGTTACCGGCAGATAAGCAGCAATCAGCCCCAGCATTTT. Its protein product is CASSYRQISSNQPQHF.

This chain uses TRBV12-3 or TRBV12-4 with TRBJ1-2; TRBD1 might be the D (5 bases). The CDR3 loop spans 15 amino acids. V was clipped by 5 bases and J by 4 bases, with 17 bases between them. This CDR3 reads CASSLPGREGYGYTF. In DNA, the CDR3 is TGTGCCAGCAGTCTACCGGGCAGGGAAGGCTATGGCTACACCTTC.

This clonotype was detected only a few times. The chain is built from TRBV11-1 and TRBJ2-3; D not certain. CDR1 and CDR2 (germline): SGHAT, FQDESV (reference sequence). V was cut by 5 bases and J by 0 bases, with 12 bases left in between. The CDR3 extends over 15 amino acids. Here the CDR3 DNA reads TGTGCCAGCAGCAAAATACTGGCTAGCACAGATACGCAGTATTTT. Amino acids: CASSKILASTDTQYF.

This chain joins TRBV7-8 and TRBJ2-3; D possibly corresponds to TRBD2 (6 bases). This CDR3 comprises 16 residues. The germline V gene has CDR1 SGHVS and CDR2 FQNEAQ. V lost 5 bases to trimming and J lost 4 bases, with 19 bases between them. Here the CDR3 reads CASSQAWGVSPDTQYF. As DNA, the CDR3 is TGTGCCAGCAGCCAAGCCTGGGGGGTGTCCCCAGATACGCAGTATTTT.

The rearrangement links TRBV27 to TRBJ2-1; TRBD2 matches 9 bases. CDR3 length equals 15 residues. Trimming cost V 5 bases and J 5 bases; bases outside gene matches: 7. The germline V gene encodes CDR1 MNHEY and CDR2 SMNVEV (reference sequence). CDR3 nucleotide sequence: TGTGCCAGCAGTCCTCCTAGCGGGGAAAACAATGAGCAGTTCTTC. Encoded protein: CASSPPSGENNEQFF.

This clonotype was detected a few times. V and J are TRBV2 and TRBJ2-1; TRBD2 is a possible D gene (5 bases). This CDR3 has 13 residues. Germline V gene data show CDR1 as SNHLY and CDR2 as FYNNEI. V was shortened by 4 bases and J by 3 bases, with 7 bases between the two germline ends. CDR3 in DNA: TGTGCCAGCAGTGGGGCGGGCTACAATGAGCAGTTCTTC. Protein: CASSGAGYNEQFF. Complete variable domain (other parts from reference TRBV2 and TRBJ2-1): EPEVTQTPSHQVTQMGQEVILRCVPISNHLYFYWYRQILGQKVEFLVSFYNNEISEKSEIFDDQFSVERPDGSNFTLKIRSTKLEDSAMYFCASSGAGYNEQFFGPGTRLTVL.

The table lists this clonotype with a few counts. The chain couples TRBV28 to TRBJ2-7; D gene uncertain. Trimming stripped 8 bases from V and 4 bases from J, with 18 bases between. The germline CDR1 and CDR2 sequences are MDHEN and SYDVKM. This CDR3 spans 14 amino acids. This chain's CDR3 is CASRKGTAAYEQYF. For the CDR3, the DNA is TGTGCCAGCCGAAAGGGAACGGCTGCATACGAGCAGTACTTC.

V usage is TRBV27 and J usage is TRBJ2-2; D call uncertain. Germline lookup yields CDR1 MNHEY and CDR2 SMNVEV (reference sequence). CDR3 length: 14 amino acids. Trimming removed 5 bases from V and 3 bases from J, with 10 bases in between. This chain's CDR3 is CASSRRGDTGELFF. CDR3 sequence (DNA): TGTGCCAGCAGTCGCCGTGGGGACACCGGGGAGCTGTTTTTT.

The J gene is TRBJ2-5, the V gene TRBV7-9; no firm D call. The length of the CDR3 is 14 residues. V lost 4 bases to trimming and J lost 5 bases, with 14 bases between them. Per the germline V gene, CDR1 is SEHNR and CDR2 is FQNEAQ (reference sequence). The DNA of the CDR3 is TGTGCCAGCAGCTCGGACGTGCCCGGGGAGACCCAGTACTTC. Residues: CASSSDVPGETQYF.

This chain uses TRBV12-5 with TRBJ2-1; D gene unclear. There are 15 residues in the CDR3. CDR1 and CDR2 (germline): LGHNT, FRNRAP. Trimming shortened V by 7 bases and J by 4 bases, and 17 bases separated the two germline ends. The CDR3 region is CASAPARALYNEQFF. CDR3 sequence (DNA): TGTGCTAGTGCCCCAGCTAGGGCCCTATACAATGAGCAGTTCTTC.

CDR3 sequence (DNA): TGTGCCAGCAGCGGACAGGGGGTCGATGAGCAGTTCTTC. Translating gives CASSGQGVDEQFF. This chain connects TRBV2 to TRBJ2-1; TRBD1 matches 10 bases. This CDR3 has 13 amino acids. After removal of 6 bases from V and 8 bases from J, the junction contained 4 bases not matched to a gene. CDR1 is SNHLY, CDR2 FYNNEI, per germline. The complete variable domain, with remaining parts taken from reference TRBV2 and TRBJ2-1, reads EPEVTQTPSHQVTQMGQEVILRCVPISNHLYFYWYRQILGQKVEFLVSFYNNEISEKSEIFDDQFSVERPDGSNFTLKIRSTKLEDSAMYFCASSGQGVDEQFFGPGTRLTVL.

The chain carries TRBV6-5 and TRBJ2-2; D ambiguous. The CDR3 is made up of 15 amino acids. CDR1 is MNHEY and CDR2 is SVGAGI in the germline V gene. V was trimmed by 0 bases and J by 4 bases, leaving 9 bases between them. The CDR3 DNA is TGTGCCAGCAGTTACTCGAATCGTATCACCGGGGAGCTGTTTTTT. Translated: CASSYSNRITGELFF.

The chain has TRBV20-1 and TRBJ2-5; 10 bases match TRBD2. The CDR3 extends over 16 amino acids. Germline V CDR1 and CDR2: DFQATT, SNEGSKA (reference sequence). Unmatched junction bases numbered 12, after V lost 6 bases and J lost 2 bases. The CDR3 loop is CSARGLAGVGQETQYF. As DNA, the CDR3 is TGCAGTGCCAGGGGCCTAGCGGGAGTCGGACAAGAGACCCAGTACTTC.

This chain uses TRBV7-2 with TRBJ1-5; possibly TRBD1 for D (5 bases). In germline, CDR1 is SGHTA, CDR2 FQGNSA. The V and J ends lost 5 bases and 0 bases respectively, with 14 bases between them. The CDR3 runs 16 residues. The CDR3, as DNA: TGTGCCAGCAGCCCATCGGCGACAGATAGCAATCAGCCCCAGCATTTT. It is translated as CASSPSATDSNQPQHF.

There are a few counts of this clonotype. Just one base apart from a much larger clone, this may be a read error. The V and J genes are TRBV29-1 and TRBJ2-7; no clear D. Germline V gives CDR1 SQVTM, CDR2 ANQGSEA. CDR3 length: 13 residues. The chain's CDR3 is CSVEVQASYAQYF. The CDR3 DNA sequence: TGCAGCGTTGAAGTTCAGGCCTCCTACGCGCAGTACTTC.

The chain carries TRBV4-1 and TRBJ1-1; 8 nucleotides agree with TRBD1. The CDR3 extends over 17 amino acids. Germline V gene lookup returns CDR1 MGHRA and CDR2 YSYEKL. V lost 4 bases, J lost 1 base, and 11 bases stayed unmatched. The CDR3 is CASSRRRQGAGNTEAFF. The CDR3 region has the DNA TGCGCCAGCAGCCGTCGAAGGCAGGGGGCCGGGAACACTGAAGCTTTCTTT.

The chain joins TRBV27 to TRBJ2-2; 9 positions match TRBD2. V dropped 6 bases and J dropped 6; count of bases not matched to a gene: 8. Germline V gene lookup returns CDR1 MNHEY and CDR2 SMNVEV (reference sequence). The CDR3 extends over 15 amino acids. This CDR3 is CASREGGRAAGELFF. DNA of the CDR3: TGTGCCAGCAGAGAGGGCGGGAGGGCCGCCGGGGAGCTGTTTTTT.

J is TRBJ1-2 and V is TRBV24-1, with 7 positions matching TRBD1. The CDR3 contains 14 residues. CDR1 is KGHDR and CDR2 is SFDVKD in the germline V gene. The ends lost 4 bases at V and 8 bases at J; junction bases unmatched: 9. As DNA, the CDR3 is TGTGCCACCAGTGACCCTGACAGGGTTGGAGGCTACACCTTC. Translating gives CATSDPDRVGGYTF.

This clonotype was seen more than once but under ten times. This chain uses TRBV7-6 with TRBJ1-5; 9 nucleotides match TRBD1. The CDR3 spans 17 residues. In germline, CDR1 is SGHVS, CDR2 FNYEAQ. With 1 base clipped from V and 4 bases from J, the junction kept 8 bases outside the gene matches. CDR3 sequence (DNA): TGTGCCAGCAGCTTAGGCGGGACAGGGACTTTTAATCAGCCCCAGCATTTT. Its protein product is CASSLGGTGTFNQPQHF.

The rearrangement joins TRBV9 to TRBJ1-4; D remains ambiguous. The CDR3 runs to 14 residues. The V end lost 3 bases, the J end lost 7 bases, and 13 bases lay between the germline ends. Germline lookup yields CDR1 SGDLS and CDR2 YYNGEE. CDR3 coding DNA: TGTGCCAGCAGCGAGACACCACGGGTTGAAAAACTGTTTTTT. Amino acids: CASSETPRVEKLFF.

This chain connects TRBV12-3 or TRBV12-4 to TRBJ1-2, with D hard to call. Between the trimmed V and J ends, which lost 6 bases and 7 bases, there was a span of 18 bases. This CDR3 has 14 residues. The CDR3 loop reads CASRPSAVLPGYTF. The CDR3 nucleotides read TGTGCCAGCAGGCCCAGCGCCGTCTTGCCTGGCTACACCTTC.

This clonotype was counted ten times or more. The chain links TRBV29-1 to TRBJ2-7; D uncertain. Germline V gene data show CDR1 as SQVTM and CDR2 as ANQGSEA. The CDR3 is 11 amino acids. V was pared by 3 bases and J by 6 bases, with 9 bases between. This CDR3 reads CSVDWLGEQYF. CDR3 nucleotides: TGCAGCGTTGATTGGTTGGGCGAGCAGTACTTC.

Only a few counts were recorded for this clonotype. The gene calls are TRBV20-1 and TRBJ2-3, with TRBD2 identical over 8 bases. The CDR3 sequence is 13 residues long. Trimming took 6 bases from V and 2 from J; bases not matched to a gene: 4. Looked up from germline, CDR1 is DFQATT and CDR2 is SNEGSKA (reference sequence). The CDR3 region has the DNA TGCAGTGCGCGGACTAGCCTCACAGATACGCAGTATTTT. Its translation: CSARTSLTDTQYF.

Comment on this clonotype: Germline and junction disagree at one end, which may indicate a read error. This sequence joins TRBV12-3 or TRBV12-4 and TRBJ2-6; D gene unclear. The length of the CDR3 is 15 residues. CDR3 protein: CASGKSGTGTNVLTF. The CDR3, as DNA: TGTGCCAGCGGAAAGAGTGGTACTGGGACCAACGTCCTGACTTTC.

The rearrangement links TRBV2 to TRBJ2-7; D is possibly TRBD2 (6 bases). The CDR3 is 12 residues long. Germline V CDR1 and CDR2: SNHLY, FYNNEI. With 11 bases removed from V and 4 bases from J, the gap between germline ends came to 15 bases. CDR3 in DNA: TGTGCCTGGGGGGATGTACTTTACGAGCAGTACTTC. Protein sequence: CAWGDVLYEQYF.